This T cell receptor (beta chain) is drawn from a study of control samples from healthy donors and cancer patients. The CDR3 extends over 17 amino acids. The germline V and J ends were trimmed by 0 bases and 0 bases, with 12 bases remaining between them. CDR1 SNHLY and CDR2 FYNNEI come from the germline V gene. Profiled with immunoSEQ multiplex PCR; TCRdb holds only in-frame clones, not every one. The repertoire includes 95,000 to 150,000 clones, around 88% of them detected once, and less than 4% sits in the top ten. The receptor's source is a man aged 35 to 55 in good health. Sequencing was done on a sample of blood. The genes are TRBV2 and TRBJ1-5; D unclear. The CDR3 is CASSEAEAGYSNQPQHF. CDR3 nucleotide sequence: TGTGCCAGCAGTGAAGCGGAGGCAGGCTATAGCAATCAGCCCCAGCATTTT.